A single sample is the source of the 28 T cell receptor beta chains below, sequenced in a study of tumor and adjacent non-tumor tissue in lung cancer. No cell sorting was done before RNA was extracted from the tissue. The normal lung tissue was taken more than 3 cm from the tumor edge. TCRbeta libraries were built with three rounds of nested PCR, modified from ARM-PCR. A single record per CDR3 protein comes from TCRdb applying MiXCR to the multiplex PCR reads. This sample has about 43,000 distinct CDR3 sequences; roughly 60% occur once, and the top ten carry roughly 44%. Sequenced: distant non-tumor lung tissue. These receptors came from a man aged 45-60 years with non-small cell lung cancer.

This clonotype was observed many times. This chain connects TRBV29-1 to TRBJ2-7; 7 nucleotides match TRBD1. Germline loops: CDR1 SQVTM, CDR2 ANQGSEA. The CDR3 totals 11 residues. V lost 6 bases and J lost 3; bases outside the gene matches: 2. CDR3 coding DNA: TGCAGCGTCGGGGACAGCTACGAGCAGTACTTC. This sequence encodes CSVGDSYEQYF.

The chain couples TRBV7-9 to TRBJ2-3; 12 bases align to TRBD2. Germline lookup yields CDR1 SEHNR and CDR2 FQNEAQ (reference sequence). Losses at the gene ends were 3 bases for V and 4 bases for J; bases not matched to a gene: 2. The CDR3 contains 15 residues. CDR3 in amino acids: CASSLTSGGADTQYF. As DNA, the CDR3 is TGTGCCAGCAGCTTGACTAGCGGGGGAGCAGATACGCAGTATTTT.

This clonotype showed up just once. The germline gene is not matched at one end of the junction; a read error may be the cause. V and J are TRBV11-3 and TRBJ2-1; D is undetermined. This CDR3 has 12 amino acids. Germline CDR1 SGHNT, CDR2 YENEEA. This CDR3 reads CTSSLERSGLVF. The CDR3 nucleotides are TGTACCAGCAGCTTAGAACGGTCTGGGCTTGTCTTT. The variable domain in full, completed from reference TRBV11-3 and TRBJ2-1, reads EAGVVQSPRYKIIEKKQPVAFWCNPISGHNTLYWYLQNLGQGPELLIRYENEEAVDDSQLPKDRFSAERLKGVDSTLKIQPAELGDSAVYLCTSSLERSGLVFGPGTRLTVL.

A word on this clonotype: As the CDR3 is not closed by the conserved phenylalanine or tryptophan, this likely results from a read error. The V and J genes are TRBV24-1 and TRBJ2-4; D uncertain. CDR1 KGHDR and CDR2 SFDVKD come from the germline V gene. CDR3 length: 14 amino acids. V dropped 5 bases and J dropped 0 bases, with 7 bases sitting between them. This CDR3 reads CATSVSVAKNIQYL. In DNA, the CDR3 is TGTGCCACCAGTGTCTCCGTAGCCAAAAACATTCAGTACTTG.

The V gene is TRBV13, the J gene TRBJ2-3; D not certain. CDR3 length: 13 residues. From germline, CDR1 is PRHDT and CDR2 FYEKMQ (reference sequence). Trimming left V 9 bases short and J 14 bases short, with 24 bases between. The CDR3 loop reads CASSRLLTDALYF. The CDR3 bases are TGTGCCAGTAGCCGCCTCCTCACAGATGCGCTGTATTTT.

The sample holds one count of this clonotype. The chain links TRBV5-1 to TRBJ2-3, with D possibly being TRBD2 (7 bases). From germline, CDR1 is SGHRS and CDR2 YFSETQ. Trimming shortened V by 0 bases and J by 5 bases, and 19 bases separated the two germline ends. The CDR3 consists of 17 residues. The CDR3 sequence: CASSLAATGGGEDTQYF. The CDR3 nucleotides are TGCGCCAGCAGCTTGGCCGCGACGGGGGGCGGGGAAGATACGCAGTATTTT. The variable domain in full, with the rest retrieved from reference TRBV5-1 and TRBJ2-3, is KAGVTQTPRYLIKTRGQQVTLSCSPISGHRSVSWYQQTPGQGLQFLFEYFSETQRNKGNFPGRFSGRQFSNSRSEMNVSTLELGDSALYLCASSLAATGGGEDTQYFGPGTRLTVL.

A remark on this clonotype: A read error may account for a junction end that differs from germline. The CDR3 reads CSVLPQEMAGVSEQLF. As DNA, the CDR3 is TGCAGCGTTCTCCCTCAGGAAATGGCGGGAGTAAGCGAGCAGCTCTTC. This chain connects TRBV29-1 to TRBJ2-1; 7 bases are a match to TRBD2. The CDR3 consists of 16 residues. Germline-derived CDR1 and CDR2 are SQVTM and ANQGSEA.

With regard to this clonotype: Relative to the germline gene, one junction end is altered; a read error may explain this. DNA of the CDR3: TGCGCCAGCAGTCCCCCAGGGCCTGGAAGTGAAAAACCGTTTTTT. Residues: CASSPPGPGSEKPFF. The genes are TRBV6-6 and TRBJ1-4, with D possibly TRBD1 on 5 matching bases. The CDR3 extends over 15 amino acids. CDR1 and CDR2 from the germline V gene are MNHNY and SVGAGI (reference sequence).

About this clonotype: One junction end disagrees with the germline gene, perhaps due to a read error. The CDR3 reads CRARTSGSLYEQYF. DNA of the CDR3: TGCAGAGCAAGGACTAGCGGGAGCCTCTACGAGCAATACTTC. The chain uses TRBV29-1 and TRBJ2-7; TRBD2 matches at 13 bases. There are 14 residues in the CDR3. Germline V CDR1 and CDR2: SQVTM, ANQGSEA.

On this clonotype itself: The junction departs from the called germline gene at one end, perhaps through a read error. This chain connects TRBV6-5 to TRBJ2-5; TRBD1 aligns across 8 bases. The CDR3 runs to 13 residues. CDR1 MNHEY and CDR2 SVGAGI come from the germline V gene. The CDR3 DNA reads as TGTGCCAGCAGTTACTCTCGGACAGGGTCCCATTGCTTC. Amino acid sequence: CASSYSRTGSHCF.

A remark on this clonotype: A junction boundary mismatches the germline segment, possibly from a read error. This rearrangement joins TRBV4-1 to TRBJ2-1, with a tentative D call TRBD2 (5 bases). The germline gives CDR1 MGHRA, CDR2 YSYEKL. This CDR3 contains 13 residues. CDR3 bases: TGCGCCAACAGCCAACCGAACGGGGATAAGCAGTTCTTC. It encodes CANSQPNGDKQFF.

Comment on this clonotype: This sequence may be a read error, since a much larger clone differs from it by one base. The chain combines TRBV6-6 with TRBJ2-3, with D maybe TRBD1 (5 bases). Per germline, CDR1 MNHNY and CDR2 SVGAGI (reference sequence). The CDR3 runs 14 residues. The CDR3 loop reads CVSSYSGHTDTQYF. Written as DNA, the CDR3 is TGTGTCAGCAGTTACTCAGGACACACAGATACGCAGTATTTT.

This clonotype was recorded once. One junction end disagrees with the germline gene, perhaps due to a read error. The genes are TRBV6-5 and TRBJ2-1; D is unresolved. Germline CDR1 is MNHEY and CDR2 is SVGAGI. The CDR3 extends over 16 amino acids. CDR3 protein: CASSKASGSSHNEQFF. DNA for the CDR3: TGTGCCAGCAGTAAAGCTAGTGGGTCCTCCCACAATGAGCAGTTCTTC.

This clonotype was observed a single time. This may be a read error, as it is one base from a much larger clone. The chain employs TRBV28 and TRBJ2-7; 7 bases line up with TRBD1. Looked up from germline, CDR1 is MDHEN and CDR2 is SYDVKM. The CDR3 sequence is 12 residues long. CDR3: CASSQTGRERYF. In DNA, the CDR3 is TGTGCCAGCAGCCAGACAGGGCGCGAGCGGTACTTC.

This clonotype appeared once. The junction and the germline gene differ at one end; a read error may be behind it. V and J are TRBV6-5 and TRBJ2-7, with D hard to call. The CDR3 has 14 amino acids. From germline, CDR1 is MNHEY and CDR2 SVGAGI. The chain's CDR3 is CAGSLVDGPYEQYF. For the CDR3, the DNA is TGTGCCGGCAGTTTAGTGGACGGACCCTACGAGCAGTACTTC.

The chain carries TRBV11-2 and TRBJ1-2, with unresolved D. V lost 4 bases to trimming and J lost 0 bases, with 21 bases between them. Germline V gene lookup returns CDR1 SGHAT and CDR2 FQNNGV. The CDR3 sequence is 18 residues long. The CDR3: CASSSNGHLYLTNYGYTF. As DNA, the CDR3 is TGTGCCAGCAGCTCAAACGGTCACCTGTATTTAACTAACTATGGCTACACCTTC.

The chain employs TRBV12-3 or TRBV12-4 and TRBJ2-2, with D unresolved. V was clipped by 6 bases and J by 0 bases, with 8 bases between them. The CDR3 length is 14 residues. The CDR3 here is CASSFHTNTGELFF. In nucleotides, the CDR3 is TGTGCCAGCAGCTTTCATACGAACACCGGGGAGCTGTTTTTT.

In its sample, this clonotype was seen many times. The genes are TRBV20-1 and TRBJ2-3; D not certain. Germline lookup yields CDR1 DFQATT and CDR2 SNEGSKA (reference sequence). The V and J ends lost 2 bases and 1 base respectively, with 16 bases between them. The CDR3 is 16 amino acids. The CDR3 DNA sequence: TGCAGTGCTAGACCGTTTGAAAATTGGGGCACAGATACGCAGTATTTT. As protein: CSARPFENWGTDTQYF.

This clonotype appeared many times. This chain connects TRBV6-5 to TRBJ2-6, with unresolved D. The CDR3 has 17 residues. Germline V CDR1 and CDR2: MNHEY, SVGAGI. Between the trimmed V and J ends, which lost 0 bases and 4 bases, there was a span of 13 bases. The CDR3 nucleotides are TGTGCCAGCAGTTACTCGGGTGGATCAGGAGGGGCCAACGTCCTGACTTTC. Protein: CASSYSGGSGGANVLTF.

For this clonotype: An end of the junction differs from the germline gene, which may be a read error. This chain uses TRBV28 with TRBJ2-7, with D possibly matching TRBD2 (6 bases). This CDR3 region has 15 residues. CDR1 and CDR2 from the germline V gene are MDHEN and SYDVKM. The CDR3 bases are TGTGCCAGCAGTTACCCGGAGAGACGGGAGAGCGAGCAGTATTTC. This sequence encodes CASSYPERRESEQYF. The whole variable domain, filled in from reference TRBV28 and TRBJ2-7, reads DVKVTQSSRYLVKRTGEKVFLECVQDMDHENMFWYRQDPGLGLRLIYFSYDVKMKEKGDIPEGYSVSREKKERFSLILESASTNQTSMYLCASSYPERRESEQYFGPGTRLTVT.

This clonotype appeared a few times. A much bigger clone sits one base away, suggesting this may be a read error. DNA for the CDR3: TGCGCCAACAGCCAAGATCACCCTGCAAATGGCATTCAGTACTTC. Translation: CANSQDHPANGIQYF. V usage is TRBV4-1 and J usage is TRBJ2-4; D gene uncertain. The CDR3 contains 15 residues. Germline CDR1 is MGHRA and CDR2 is YSYEKL.

Turning to this clonotype: A read error may account for a junction end that differs from germline. The rearrangement uses TRBV5-1 and TRBJ2-3; D gene ambiguous. Germline V CDR1 and CDR2: SGHRS, YFSETQ. This CDR3 has 14 residues. As DNA, the CDR3 is TGCGTCAGCAGCCCAAGCCCGAATGCAGATACGGAGTATTTT. Amino acid sequence: CVSSPSPNADTEYF.

In regard to this clonotype: One end of the junction varies from germline; a read error may be responsible. This chain links TRBV5-4 with TRBJ1-6, with a possible D match to TRBD1 (5 bases). Germline CDR1 SGHNT, CDR2 YYREEE (reference sequence). This CDR3 comprises 15 residues. In DNA form, the CDR3 reads TGTGTCAGCAGCACGCAGGGCCACGGGGAATCACCCCTCCACTTT. Its protein product is CVSSTQGHGESPLHF. Full variable domain (missing parts from reference TRBV5-4 and TRBJ1-6): ETGVTQSPTHLIKTRGQQVTLRCSSQSGHNTVSWYQQALGQGPQFIFQYYREEENGRGNFPPRFSGLQFPNYSSELNVNALELDDSALYLCVSSTQGHGESPLHFGNGTRLTVT.

With respect to this clonotype: A read error may produce the germline difference seen at one junction end. The chain links TRBV30 to TRBJ2-3; tentative D call: TRBD2 (5 bases). The CDR3 sequence is 13 residues long. CDR1 and CDR2 from the germline V gene are GTSNPN and SVGIG (reference sequence). CDR3 region: CAWNQAAPHTQYF. In DNA, the CDR3 is TGTGCCTGGAACCAAGCGGCCCCACATACACAGTATTTT.

The chain couples TRBV29-1 to TRBJ2-7; weak D call: TRBD2 (6 bases). Germline V gene lookup returns CDR1 SQVTM and CDR2 ANQGSEA. This CDR3 spans 16 amino acids. V was cut by 6 bases and J by 6 bases, with 27 bases left in between. CDR3 protein: CSVERLVRREMTEQYF. CDR3 bases: TGCAGCGTCGAAAGACTAGTACGGCGCGAGATGACCGAGCAGTACTTC.

In this sample, this clonotype turned up many times. The chain uses TRBV11-2 and TRBJ2-5; 12 positions match TRBD2. Trimming took 5 bases from V and 4 from J; bases not matched to a gene: 11. Germline V CDR1 and CDR2: SGHAT, FQNNGV. The CDR3 is made up of 17 amino acids. The CDR3 protein is CASSARLAGVGGETQYF. The CDR3 DNA reads as TGTGCCAGCAGCGCCCGACTAGCGGGAGTGGGGGGAGAGACCCAGTACTTC.

This clonotype occurred a few times. This may be a read error, as it is one base from a much larger clone. The chain recombines TRBV29-1 with TRBJ2-7, with TRBD1 matching over 7 bases. From germline, CDR1 is SQVTM and CDR2 ANQGSEA. The CDR3 contains 13 residues. CDR3 nucleotides: TGCGGCGTCGTCCGGGACAGCTCCTACGAGCAGTACTTC. It translates to CGVVRDSSYEQYF.

On this clonotype itself: Since a much larger clone is just one base distant, this may be a read error. The rearrangement links TRBV28 to TRBJ2-3; D unclear. CDR3 length: 14 amino acids. Germline values: CDR1 MDHEN, CDR2 SYDVKM. CDR3 protein: CASSLDGPTDSQYF. CDR3 sequence (DNA): TGTGCCAGCAGCCTGGACGGCCCCACAGATTCGCAGTATTTT.